This TCR beta chain was identified in a study of regulatory T cells in long-lasting Graves disease. The time point denotes: newly diagnosed GD, antithyroid drugs for less than 3 months. RNA from PBMCs was the source of the TCR library. EDTA tubes collected roughly 10 milliliters of peripheral blood. This CDR3 has 13 residues. Germline assignment: CDR1 SNHLY and CDR2 FYNNEI. Deletions cut 3 bases from V and 6 bases from J, with 9 bases between. This clonotype was seen repeatedly, ten times or more. Sequencing libraries for TCR beta were prepared with iRepertoire HTBI primers and Arm-PCR of CDR3 regions. Using its own MiXCR run on the multiplex PCR reads, TCRdb lists one record per CDR3 protein. In the table there are just over 600,000 distinct CDR3 sequences, around 15% of which are singletons. These data are also associated with another study on T cells in Graves' hyperthyroidism and ophthalmopathy.

The sequence derives from a woman aged 25 to 39 with Graves disease. This chain joins TRBV2 and TRBJ2-1; tentatively, D is TRBD2 (5 bases). Specimen: peripheral blood mononuclear cells (PBMCs), collected at new diagnosis, from a patient treated with antithyroid drugs. The CDR3 region has the DNA TGTGCCAGCAGTGATACCCTAGCCAATGAGCAGTTCTTC. This sequence encodes CASSDTLANEQFF.